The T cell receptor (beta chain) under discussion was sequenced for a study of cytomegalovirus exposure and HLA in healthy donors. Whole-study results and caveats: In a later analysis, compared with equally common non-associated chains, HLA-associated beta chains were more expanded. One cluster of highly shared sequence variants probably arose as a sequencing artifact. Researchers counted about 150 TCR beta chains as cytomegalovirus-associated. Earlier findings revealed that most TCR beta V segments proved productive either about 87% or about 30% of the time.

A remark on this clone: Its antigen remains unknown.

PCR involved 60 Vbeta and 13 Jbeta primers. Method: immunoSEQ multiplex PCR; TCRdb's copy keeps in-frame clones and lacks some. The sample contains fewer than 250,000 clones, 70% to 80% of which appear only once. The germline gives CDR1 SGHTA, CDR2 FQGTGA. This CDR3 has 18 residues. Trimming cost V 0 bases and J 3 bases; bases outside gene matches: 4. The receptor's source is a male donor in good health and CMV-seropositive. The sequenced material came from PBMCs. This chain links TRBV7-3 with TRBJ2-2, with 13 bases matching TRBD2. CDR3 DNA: TGTGCCAGCAGCTTAACTCCCGGACTAGCGGGGGACACCGGGGAGCTGTTTTTT. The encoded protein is CASSLTPGLAGDTGELFF.